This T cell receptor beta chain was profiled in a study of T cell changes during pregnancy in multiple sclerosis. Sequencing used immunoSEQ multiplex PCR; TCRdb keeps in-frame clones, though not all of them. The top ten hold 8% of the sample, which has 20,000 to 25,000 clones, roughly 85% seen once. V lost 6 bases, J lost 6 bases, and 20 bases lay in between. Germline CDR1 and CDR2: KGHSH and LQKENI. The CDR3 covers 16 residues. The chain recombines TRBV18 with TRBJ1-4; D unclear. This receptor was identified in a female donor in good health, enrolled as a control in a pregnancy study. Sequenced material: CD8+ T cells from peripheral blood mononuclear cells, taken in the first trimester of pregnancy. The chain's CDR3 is CASSLLQRERDEKLFF. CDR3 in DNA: TGTGCCAGCTCGCTGCTACAGCGGGAGAGGGATGAAAAACTGTTTTTT.